The 19 T cell receptor beta chains reported below all come from one sample, sequenced in a study of cytomegalovirus exposure and HLA in healthy donors. The PCR had 60 Vbeta and 13 Jbeta primers. Profiled with immunoSEQ multiplex PCR; TCRdb holds only in-frame clones, not every one. This sample has about 110,000 clones, with around three quarters found just once. Sequenced sample: PBMCs. The receptors were sampled from a female donor in good health and CMV-seropositive.

This chain connects TRBV7-9 to TRBJ2-7; 7 positions agree with TRBD2. V lost 5 bases, J lost 2 bases, and 3 bases stayed unmatched. Germline V gene lookup returns CDR1 SEHNR and CDR2 FQNEAQ (reference sequence). This CDR3 has 13 residues. The CDR3 reads CASSPGLPYEQYF. The CDR3 DNA follows: TGTGCCAGCAGCCCGGGACTACCCTACGAGCAGTACTTC.

The chain recombines TRBV25-1 with TRBJ1-5; D is uncertain. CDR3 length equals 14 residues. V lost 3 bases and J 3 bases, leaving 9 bases between the germline ends. The germline V gene encodes CDR1 MGHDK and CDR2 SYGVNS. CDR3 residues: CASSEAGNNQPQHF. The CDR3 coding sequence is TGTGCCAGCAGTGAGGCTGGTAACAATCAGCCCCAGCATTTT.

This chain connects TRBV11-2 to TRBJ2-6; D gene ambiguous. V was cut by 5 bases and J by 9 bases, with 11 bases left in between. The V gene's germline CDR1 is SGHAT and CDR2 FQNNGV. The CDR3 is made up of 13 amino acids. The chain's CDR3 is CASSPGANNVLTF. The CDR3, as DNA: TGTGCCAGCAGCCCTGGAGCCAACAACGTCCTGACTTTC.

The rearrangement joins TRBV11-3 to TRBJ2-7; 8 nucleotides match TRBD2. Trimming took 5 bases from V and 7 from J; bases not matched to a gene: 7. Looked up from germline, CDR1 is SGHNT and CDR2 is YENEEA. The CDR3 covers 13 residues. CDR3 nucleotide sequence: TGTGCCAGCAGCGAGCGGGAGTACCATGAGCAGTACTTC. Translation: CASSEREYHEQYF.

On this clone: The same CDR3 arises from other DNA sequences in this sample as well. This rearrangement joins TRBV2 to TRBJ2-5; possible D gene TRBD1, 7 bases. This CDR3 comprises 15 residues. CDR1 is SNHLY and CDR2 is FYNNEI in the germline V gene. Trimming removed 1 base from V and 11 bases from J, with 20 bases in between. CDR3 protein: CASSEVDSSRGTQYF. Written as DNA, the CDR3 is TGTGCCAGCAGTGAAGTGGACAGCTCCAGGGGGACTCAGTACTTC. Based on the CDR3 plus reference TRBV2 and TRBJ2-5, the full variable domain is EPEVTQTPSHQVTQMGQEVILRCVPISNHLYFYWYRQILGQKVEFLVSFYNNEISEKSEIFDDQFSVERPDGSNFTLKIRSTKLEDSAMYFCASSEVDSSRGTQYFGPGTRLLVL.

J is TRBJ1-1 and V is TRBV6-5; TRBD1 is a possible D gene (6 bases). The CDR3 extends over 15 amino acids. The germline V and J ends were trimmed by 4 bases and 3 bases, with 15 bases remaining between them. The V gene's germline CDR1 is MNHEY and CDR2 SVGAGI. Here the CDR3 reads CASSSPTGIDTEAFF. In DNA form, the CDR3 reads TGTGCCAGCAGTTCTCCTACAGGGATCGACACTGAAGCTTTCTTT.

The chain carries TRBV4-1 and TRBJ1-3; D is uncertain. The V end lost 4 bases, the J end lost 2 bases, and 6 bases lay between the germline ends. CDR1 MGHRA and CDR2 YSYEKL come from the germline V gene. CDR3 length equals 13 residues. The CDR3 bases are TGCGCCAGCAGCCTCCTCCCTGGAAACACCATATATTTT. As protein: CASSLLPGNTIYF.

CDR3: CSVEGAVDYGYTF. CDR3 nucleotides: TGCAGCGTTGAGGGGGCTGTTGACTATGGCTACACCTTC. The rearrangement joins TRBV29-1 to TRBJ1-2, with TRBD1 as a possible D gene (6 bases). Trimming took off 3 bases at V and 3 bases at J, with 11 bases between the two ends. CDR3 size: 13 residues. The germline CDR1 and CDR2 sequences are SQVTM and ANQGSEA.

The chain couples TRBV2 to TRBJ1-6; 12 positions match TRBD1. The CDR3 totals 14 residues. Looked up from germline, CDR1 is SNHLY and CDR2 is FYNNEI. The trim removed 6 bases at V and 9 bases at J, leaving 3 bases unmatched. The CDR3 here is CASRGTGGGSPLHF. CDR3 sequence (DNA): TGTGCCAGCAGGGGGACAGGGGGCGGTTCACCCCTCCACTTT. Full variable domain (remainder filled in from reference TRBV2 and TRBJ1-6): EPEVTQTPSHQVTQMGQEVILRCVPISNHLYFYWYRQILGQKVEFLVSFYNNEISEKSEIFDDQFSVERPDGSNFTLKIRSTKLEDSAMYFCASRGTGGGSPLHFGNGTRLTVT.

The V and J genes are TRBV5-8 and TRBJ2-5, with 13 bases that match TRBD2. The DNA end lines up better with TRBJ2-7; the J call may be wrong. CDR3 length: 20 residues. The germline gives CDR1 SGHTS, CDR2 YDEGEE. The CDR3 DNA sequence: TGTGCCAGCAGCTTGGTAGGGCTCGCCCGGACTAGCGGGAGATTCTACGAGCAGTACTTC. Encoded protein: CASSLVGLARTSGRFYEQYF.

The chain combines TRBV11-3 with TRBJ2-1; 7 bases line up with TRBD2. CDR3 length equals 15 residues. With V trimmed by 1 base and J by 9 bases, 9 bases remained unmatched. The germline gives CDR1 SGHNT, CDR2 YENEEA. The CDR3 bases are TGTGCCAGCAGCTTAGTGTCTAGCGGCCGGGGTGAGCAGTTCTTC. This translates into CASSLVSSGRGEQFF. The full variable domain, with the rest looked up from reference TRBV11-3 and TRBJ2-1, is EAGVVQSPRYKIIEKKQPVAFWCNPISGHNTLYWYLQNLGQGPELLIRYENEEAVDDSQLPKDRFSAERLKGVDSTLKIQPAELGDSAVYLCASSLVSSGRGEQFFGPGTRLTVL.

The chain carries TRBV9 and TRBJ1-2, with D maybe TRBD1 (5 bases). CDR3 length equals 15 residues. Germline V gives CDR1 SGDLS, CDR2 YYNGEE. V was pared by 2 bases and J by 0 bases, with 11 bases between. CDR3 region: CASSVRQSANYGYTF. The CDR3 DNA reads as TGTGCCAGCAGCGTCCGACAGTCTGCTAACTATGGCTACACCTTC. The whole variable domain, remainder taken from reference TRBV9 and TRBJ1-2, is DSGVTQTPKHLITATGQRVTLRCSPRSGDLSVYWYQQSLDQGLQFLIQYYNGEERAKGNILERFSAQQFPDLHSELNLSSLELGDSALYFCASSVRQSANYGYTFGSGTRLTVV.

The chain has TRBV4-2 and TRBJ2-5, with TRBD1 as a possible D gene (6 bases). V dropped 4 bases and J dropped 2 bases, with 17 bases sitting between them. Germline V lookup: CDR1 LGHNA, CDR2 YNFKEQ. The CDR3 sequence is 16 residues long. DNA for the CDR3: TGTGCCAGCAGCCCACAGGGAAGGATCGGGCAAGAGACCCAGTACTTC. It codes for CASSPQGRIGQETQYF.

The CDR3 DNA is TGTGCCAGCAGCTTAATGGCGTGGACTAGCGGCTCGAGGCACAATGAGCAGTTCTTC. Protein: CASSLMAWTSGSRHNEQFF. This sequence joins TRBV7-3 and TRBJ2-1; 10 nucleotides agree with TRBD2. The CDR3 extends over 19 amino acids. Losses at the gene ends were 1 base for V and 5 bases for J; bases not matched to a gene: 14. Looked up from germline, CDR1 is SGHTA and CDR2 is FQGTGA.

The genes are TRBV6-1 and TRBJ1-1; D is undetermined. Trimming pared 10 bases from V and 4 bases from J, leaving 19 bases between. The CDR3 extends over 14 amino acids. CDR1 and CDR2 from the germline V gene are MNHNS and SASEGT. CDR3 in DNA: TGTGCCACCACTAGGGAGGGCCGAGGCACTGAAGCTTTCTTT. Translating it yields CATTREGRGTEAFF.

The chain joins TRBV28 to TRBJ1-4; TRBD1 matches 12 bases. The CDR3 has 16 residues. Germline assignment: CDR1 MDHEN and CDR2 SYDVKM. Trimming took 4 bases from V and 7 from J; bases not matched to a gene: 7. The CDR3 DNA reads TGTGCCAGCAGTTCCGGGGGGACAGGGGGCCGTGAAAAACTGTTTTTT. Protein product: CASSSGGTGGREKLFF.

CDR3 loop: CSAIDLAGPYF. The CDR3 bases are TGCAGTGCTATAGACCTAGCGGGCCCCTATTTT. This chain connects TRBV20-1 to TRBJ2-3; 8 nucleotides align to TRBD2. This CDR3 has 11 residues. Germline CDR1 and CDR2: DFQATT and SNEGSKA (reference sequence). The junction had 9 bases not matched to a gene; V was cut back by 4 bases and J by 15 bases.

This clone was seen a handful of times. The J gene is TRBJ2-3, the V gene TRBV4-2; 14 bases are shared with TRBD2. Germline trimming cut 4 bases from V and 1 base from J; bases unmatched to any gene: 1. The CDR3 is 16 residues long. Germline values: CDR1 LGHNA, CDR2 YNFKEQ. The CDR3 loop is CASSPGLAGGTDTQYF. CDR3 bases: TGTGCCAGCAGCCCGGGACTAGCGGGGGGCACAGATACGCAGTATTTT.

The chain couples TRBV6-6 to TRBJ2-7; TRBD1 matches 10 bases. With V trimmed by 6 bases and J by 3 bases, 2 bases remained unmatched. The V gene's germline CDR1 is MNHNY and CDR2 SVGAGI (reference sequence). The CDR3 totals 13 residues. CDR3 sequence (DNA): TGTGCCAGCAGGACAGGGGGCGACTACGAGCAGTACTTC. Translation gives CASRTGGDYEQYF.